This passage covers 15 T cell receptor beta chains from one sample sequenced in a study of cytomegalovirus exposure and HLA in healthy donors (dated by TCRdb to about 2017). Library preparation used the immunoSEQ multiplex PCR assay. A mixture of 60 forward primers for TCR Vbeta segments and 13 reverse primers for TCR Jbeta segments was used in the multiplex PCR. Entries here come from immuneACCESS through TCRdb and include only in-frame sequences with V and J called. Some clones fail to appear in such tables; in the studies checked, an unresolved V gene covers under half of the shortfall, and the cause of the remainder is unknown. Across this sample there are 150,000 to 200,000 clones, with roughly 79% seen only once. The biggest ten clones account for over 0.95% of the sample. Sequenced sample: PBMCs. These receptors were obtained from a woman in her thirties or forties in good health and CMV-seronegative.

This chain connects TRBV28 to TRBJ2-3, with a weak D call TRBD1 (5 bases). The V end lost 2 bases, the J end lost 4 bases, and 16 bases lay between the germline ends. This CDR3 is 16 amino acids long. Germline V gene sequence: CDR1 MDHEN, CDR2 SYDVKM. The CDR3 sequence: CASSLIPQGWADTQYF. The CDR3 DNA is TGTGCCAGCAGTTTAATTCCGCAGGGATGGGCAGATACGCAGTATTTT.

The V call is TRBV6-4, the J call TRBJ2-3, with 7 bases aligning to TRBD2. The V gene end was trimmed by 2 bases and the J gene end by 5 bases; junction bases not matched to a gene: 7. CDR1 MRHNA and CDR2 SNTAGT come from the germline V gene. The CDR3 loop spans 15 amino acids. CDR3 amino acids: CASSDTVAGVDTQYF. The CDR3 coding sequence is TGTGCCAGCAGTGACACTGTGGCGGGAGTAGATACGCAGTATTTT.

This clone has only a few counts. V and J are TRBV6-6 and TRBJ2-7; D unresolved. V shed 2 bases and J shed 1 base, with 6 bases lying between them. From germline, CDR1 is MNHNY and CDR2 SVGAGI (reference sequence). CDR3 length: 13 residues. DNA of the CDR3: TGTGCCAGCAGTTACGCGGAGTCCTACGAGCAGTACTTC. Residues: CASSYAESYEQYF.

This chain joins TRBV28 and TRBJ2-7; TRBD1 is a possible D gene (6 bases). The CDR3 runs to 13 residues. Trimming took off 3 bases at V and 6 bases at J, with 12 bases between the two ends. In germline, CDR1 is MDHEN, CDR2 SYDVKM. The CDR3 reads CASSLTGGGEQYF. The CDR3 nucleotides are TGTGCCAGCAGTTTGACAGGTGGAGGCGAGCAGTACTTC.

This clone has just one count. The rearrangement links TRBV6-6 to TRBJ2-7; weak D call: TRBD1 (6 bases). The CDR3 is 14 residues long. Trimming took 6 bases from V and 4 from J, leaving 16 bases between them. Germline CDR1 and CDR2: MNHNY and SVGAGI (reference sequence). This chain's CDR3 is CASRDGQNSYEQYF. The CDR3, as DNA: TGTGCCAGCAGGGACGGACAGAACTCTTACGAGCAGTACTTC.

V is TRBV18 and J is TRBJ1-1, with TRBD1 as a possible D gene (5 bases). CDR1 and CDR2 (germline): KGHSH, LQKENI. The CDR3 runs 12 residues. The germline V and J ends were trimmed by 3 bases and 7 bases, with 9 bases remaining between them. The CDR3 DNA sequence: TGTGCCAGCTCACCGGGACTGATTGAAGCTTTCTTT. It codes for CASSPGLIEAFF.

The chain links TRBV25-1 to TRBJ1-2; D unclear. V lost 5 bases to trimming and J lost 4 bases, with 8 bases between them. The CDR3 is made up of 12 amino acids. Germline V lookup: CDR1 MGHDK, CDR2 SYGVNS. The CDR3 DNA reads as TGTGCCAGCAGTTTCGGGTCCTATGGCTACACCTTC. Its protein is CASSFGSYGYTF.

This chain connects TRBV2 to TRBJ1-5, with 7 bases that match TRBD1. V was clipped by 5 bases and J by 4 bases; unmatched bases: 5. The CDR3 is made up of 14 amino acids. CDR1 and CDR2 (germline): SNHLY, FYNNEI. The CDR3 DNA follows: TGTGCCAGCAGTCAGACAGGGTGGAATCAGCCCCAGCATTTT. It yields the protein CASSQTGWNQPQHF.

CDR3: CASRGVDRVGNTIYF. The CDR3 DNA reads TGTGCCAGCAGGGGGGTCGACAGGGTAGGAAACACCATATATTTT. The rearrangement uses TRBV6-1 and TRBJ1-3, with TRBD1 matching over 7 bases. The germline V gene has CDR1 MNHNS and CDR2 SASEGT. The ends lost 6 bases at V and 4 bases at J; junction bases unmatched: 9. The CDR3 length is 15 residues.

The rearrangement links TRBV30 to TRBJ2-7; tentatively, D is TRBD1 (5 bases). The CDR3 is 13 amino acids. Trimming removed 4 bases from V and 3 bases from J, with 13 bases in between. Germline V CDR1 and CDR2: GTSNPN, SVGIG (reference sequence). CDR3 protein: CAWNRGQGYEQYF. CDR3 nucleotides: TGTGCCTGGAACCGAGGTCAGGGCTACGAGCAGTACTTC. Full variable domain (remainder filled in from reference TRBV30 and TRBJ2-7): SQTIHQWPATLVQPVGSPLSLECTVEGTSNPNLYWYRQAAGRGLQLLFYSVGIGQISSEVPQNLSASRPQDRQFILSSKKLLLSDSGFYLCAWNRGQGYEQYFGPGTRLTVT.

The rearrangement links TRBV27 to TRBJ1-1, with D unclear. The CDR3 runs to 15 residues. The germline V and J ends were trimmed by 5 bases and 2 bases, with 15 bases remaining between them. CDR1 and CDR2 from the germline V gene are MNHEY and SMNVEV (reference sequence). CDR3 nucleotides: TGTGCCAGCAGTAGTATTGAGGGCCCCAACACTGAAGCTTTCTTT. This gives the protein CASSSIEGPNTEAFF.

A few counts support this clone. The rearrangement joins TRBV21-1 to TRBJ1-2; the table's TRBD1 call for D was not verified on the DNA. TRBV21-1 counts as a pseudogene. The length of the CDR3 is 15 residues. Written as DNA, the CDR3 is TGTGCCAGCAGAGGACAGGGATCCCTCTTTAGAGGCTACACCTTC. Amino acid sequence: CASRGQGSLFRGYTF.

As concerns this clone: In the same sample, other DNA sequences code for this CDR3. The rearrangement uses TRBV5-1 and TRBJ1-1; 8 bases are a match to TRBD1. The J segment lost 2 bases and the V segment lost 4 bases, leaving 4 bases of the junction unmatched. The CDR3 length is 14 residues. The germline V gene encodes CDR1 SGHRS and CDR2 YFSETQ. The CDR3 coding sequence is TGCGCCAGCAGCCCCGGACAGGGAAACACTGAAGCTTTCTTT. Its translation is CASSPGQGNTEAFF.

This chain connects TRBV18 to TRBJ1-5, with D maybe TRBD1 (5 bases). V was pared by 3 bases and J by 5 bases, with 11 bases between. The CDR3 extends over 14 amino acids. Germline loops: CDR1 KGHSH, CDR2 LQKENI. In DNA form, the CDR3 reads TGTGCCAGCTCACCGCAGGGTTCTGATCAGCCCCAGCATTTT. This translates into CASSPQGSDQPQHF.

The rearrangement uses TRBV7-2 and TRBJ1-5, with D tentatively TRBD1 (5 bases). Germline V gives CDR1 SGHTA, CDR2 FQGNSA. The CDR3 runs to 17 residues. Trimming stripped 4 bases from V and 6 bases from J, with 22 bases between. This CDR3 is CASSSRVGLGTGQPQHF. Written as DNA, the CDR3 is TGTGCCAGCAGCTCGAGGGTGGGACTCGGGACGGGTCAGCCCCAGCATTTT.